The 19 T cell receptor beta chains below come from one sample, sequenced in a study of blood T cell repertoires in COVID-19. Profiled with immunoSEQ multiplex PCR; TCRdb holds only in-frame clones, not every one. The sample lists 320,000 or so clones; roughly 85% were seen once. Sequencing was carried out using PBMCs or T cells enriched from blood (not recorded which). All receptors derive from a woman in her thirties who had been exposed to COVID-19.

The chain is built from TRBV28 and TRBJ1-4, with a possible D match to TRBD1 (6 bases). The V end lost 8 bases, the J end lost 7 bases, and 17 bases lay between the germline ends. This CDR3 has 14 residues. CDR1 and CDR2 (germline): MDHEN, SYDVKM. CDR3 DNA: TGTGCCAGCGGATTGACAGGAGGTCGTGAAAAACTGTTTTTT. Translating it yields CASGLTGGREKLFF.

The V call is TRBV3-1 (or the pseudogene TRBV3-2), the J call TRBJ1-2; a weak D match, TRBD1 (5 bases). V lost 0 bases and J lost 4, with 18 bases in between. The CDR3 length is 17 residues. CDR1 LGHDT and CDR2 YNNKEL come from the germline V gene (reference sequence). CDR3 sequence reads: CASSQDWGGARTYGYTF. CDR3 sequence (DNA): TGTGCCAGCAGCCAAGATTGGGGAGGGGCGAGAACCTATGGCTACACCTTC.

The V gene is TRBV18, the J gene TRBJ1-1, with a tentative D call TRBD1 (5 bases). V lost 4 bases and J 2 bases, leaving 8 bases between the germline ends. The CDR3 runs to 13 residues. The germline V gene has CDR1 KGHSH and CDR2 LQKENI. The CDR3 is CASSLDINTEAFF. CDR3 coding DNA: TGTGCCAGCTCACTGGACATTAACACTGAAGCTTTCTTT.

This chain uses TRBV30 with TRBJ1-2; 7 bases fit TRBD1. The CDR3 spans 14 residues. Germline CDR1 reads GTSNPN; CDR2 reads SVGIG (reference sequence). After removal of 1 base from V and 6 bases from J, the junction contained 8 bases not matched to a gene. The CDR3 loop reads CAWSASQGNHGYTF. The CDR3 nucleotides are TGTGCCTGGAGTGCCTCACAGGGGAACCATGGCTACACCTTC.

J is TRBJ1-2 and V is TRBV7-2, with 7 bases lining up with TRBD1. CDR1 and CDR2 (germline): SGHTA, FQGNSA. The V segment lost 5 bases and the J segment 4 bases; nucleotides outside the gene matches: 7. The CDR3 has 14 amino acids. The DNA for the CDR3 is TGTGCCAGCAGCCCTGCTGAGGGGGCCTATGGCTACACCTTC. Protein product: CASSPAEGAYGYTF. Together with reference TRBV7-2 and TRBJ1-2, the CDR3 gives the full variable domain: GAGVSQSPSNKVTEKGKDVELRCDPISGHTALYWYRQSLGQGLEFLIYFQGNSAPDKSGLPSDRFSAERTGGSVSTLTIQRTQQEDSAVYLCASSPAEGAYGYTFGSGTRLTVV.

V is TRBV28 and J is TRBJ1-2; 9 bases line up with TRBD1. Germline V gene data show CDR1 as MDHEN and CDR2 as SYDVKM. J gave up 1 base and V 4 bases, and 7 bases lay outside the gene matches. There are 16 residues in the CDR3. Written as DNA, the CDR3 is TGTGCCAGCAGTTCTCCGGGACAGGGCCTTAACTATGGCTACACCTTC. It translates to CASSSPGQGLNYGYTF.

The rearrangement links TRBV27 to TRBJ1-2; D ambiguous. Germline values: CDR1 MNHEY, CDR2 SMNVEV (reference sequence). The CDR3 spans 13 residues. The V and J ends lost 2 bases and 1 base respectively, with 5 bases between them. The CDR3 spells CASSLDYNYGYTF. In DNA form, the CDR3 reads TGTGCCAGCAGTTTAGACTATAACTATGGCTACACCTTC.

There are a few counts of this clone. V gene TRBV28 combines with J gene TRBJ2-1; D gene ambiguous. Germline values: CDR1 MDHEN, CDR2 SYDVKM. This CDR3 contains 12 residues. Trimming shortened V by 8 bases and J by 3 bases, and 8 bases separated the two germline ends. This chain's CDR3 is CASVGLYNEQFF. The CDR3, as DNA: TGTGCCAGCGTTGGCCTCTACAATGAGCAGTTCTTC.

This clone was recorded many times. The J gene is TRBJ1-2, the V gene TRBV27; D possibly corresponds to TRBD1 (6 bases). This CDR3 is built from 14 residues. Germline V CDR1 and CDR2: MNHEY, SMNVEV (reference sequence). Trimming took 5 bases from V and 4 from J, leaving 14 bases between them. CDR3 DNA: TGTGCCAGCAGTATAGGGGGTCGGGTCTATGGCTACACCTTC. Protein sequence: CASSIGGRVYGYTF.

The rearrangement joins TRBV28 to TRBJ2-7; no reliable D call. The CDR3 has 15 amino acids. Trimming took off 5 bases at V and 6 bases at J, with 20 bases between the two ends. Germline assignment: CDR1 MDHEN and CDR2 SYDVKM. The CDR3 nucleotides read TGTGCCAGCAGTCCAACTGGGCCAGTTACTCTCGAGCAGTACTTC. This codes for CASSPTGPVTLEQYF.

V usage is TRBV27 and J usage is TRBJ2-6; 11 nucleotides match TRBD2. Per germline, CDR1 MNHEY and CDR2 SMNVEV (reference sequence). There are 19 residues in the CDR3. After removal of 4 bases from V and 3 bases from J, the junction contained 11 bases not matched to a gene. The CDR3: CASSSRVAGGLGGANVLTF. The CDR3 nucleotides read TGTGCCAGCAGTTCCCGGGTAGCGGGAGGGCTAGGTGGGGCCAACGTCCTGACTTTC.

Many counts were recorded for this clone. The rearrangement joins TRBV7-2 to TRBJ2-7; D may be TRBD1 (5 bases). The CDR3 spans 13 residues. CDR1 is SGHTA, CDR2 FQGNSA, per germline. The V gene lost 2 bases and the J gene lost 2 bases, with 7 bases spanning the gap. CDR3 residues: CASSLQGPYEQYF. CDR3 coding DNA: TGTGCCAGCAGCTTACAGGGCCCCTACGAGCAGTACTTC.

The count of this clone is one. Written as DNA, the CDR3 is TGTGCCTGGGATGTACCGGGGACCTACGAGCAGTACTTC. It specifies CAWDVPGTYEQYF. This chain links TRBV30 with TRBJ2-7; D possibly corresponds to TRBD2 (5 bases). Per the germline V gene, CDR1 is GTSNPN and CDR2 is SVGIG (reference sequence). This CDR3 spans 13 amino acids. Between the trimmed V and J ends, which lost 5 bases and 2 bases, there was a span of 13 bases.

This sequence joins TRBV4-3 and TRBJ2-6; no definite D call. This CDR3 is 16 amino acids long. Germline assignment: CDR1 LGHNA and CDR2 YSLEER. Trimming pared 0 bases from V and 0 bases from J, leaving 6 bases between. In nucleotides, the CDR3 is TGCGCCAGCAGCCAAGATCCAATCTCTGGGGCCAACGTCCTGACTTTC. Translating it yields CASSQDPISGANVLTF.

The chain is built from TRBV27 and TRBJ2-1, with TRBD2 as a possible D gene (5 bases). Trimming removed 6 bases at V and 0 bases at J, with 21 bases between. This CDR3 comprises 18 residues. Germline assignment: CDR1 MNHEY and CDR2 SMNVEV (reference sequence). The CDR3 DNA sequence: TGTGCCAGCAGCCAATCCGATGGACTGTTTGCCTCCTACAATGAGCAGTTCTTC. Translating gives CASSQSDGLFASYNEQFF.

The chain carries TRBV5-4 and TRBJ2-5; 8 positions agree with TRBD2. This CDR3 contains 16 residues. Germline V CDR1 and CDR2: SGHNT, YYREEE (reference sequence). J gave up 5 bases and V 1 base, and 10 bases lay outside the gene matches. The chain's CDR3 is CASSLFFAGGVETQYF. DNA for the CDR3: TGTGCCAGCAGCTTGTTTTTTGCCGGGGGGGTGGAGACCCAGTACTTC.

The chain links TRBV4-1 to TRBJ2-3, with D unresolved. The germline V and J ends were trimmed by 2 bases and 3 bases, with 6 bases remaining between them. The CDR3 loop spans 13 amino acids. Germline CDR1 is MGHRA and CDR2 is YSYEKL. The CDR3 region has the DNA TGCGCCAGCAGCCAACAGATAACAGATACGCAGTATTTT. It translates to CASSQQITDTQYF.

The rearrangement links TRBV12-3 or TRBV12-4 to TRBJ2-7; D is perhaps TRBD1 (5 bases). The CDR3 is 13 amino acids. Trimming cost V 7 bases and J 2 bases, with 12 bases left between them. CDR3 residues: CASIGQGTYEQYF. The CDR3, as DNA: TGTGCCAGCATAGGGCAGGGTACCTACGAGCAGTACTTC.

CDR3 nucleotide sequence: TGTGCCAGCAGCCAACGTATCGGACTAGCGGGGGAAGAGACCCAGTACTTC. Protein product: CASSQRIGLAGEETQYF. The chain is built from TRBV3-1 (or the pseudogene TRBV3-2) and TRBJ2-5; 13 nucleotides agree with TRBD2. This CDR3 has 17 amino acids. Trimming removed 2 bases from V and 3 bases from J; junction bases left unmatched: 6. Per germline, CDR1 LGHDT and CDR2 YNNKEL (reference sequence).